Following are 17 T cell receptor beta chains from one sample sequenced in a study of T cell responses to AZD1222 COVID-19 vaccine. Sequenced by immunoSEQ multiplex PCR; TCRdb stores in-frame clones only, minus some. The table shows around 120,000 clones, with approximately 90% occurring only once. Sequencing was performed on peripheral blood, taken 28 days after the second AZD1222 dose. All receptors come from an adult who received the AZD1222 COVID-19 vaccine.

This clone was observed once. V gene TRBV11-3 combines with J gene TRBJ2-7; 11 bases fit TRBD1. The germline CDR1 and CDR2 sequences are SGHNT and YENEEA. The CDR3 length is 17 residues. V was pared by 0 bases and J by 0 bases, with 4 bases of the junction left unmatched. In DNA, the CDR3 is TGTGCCAGCAGCTTAGATCGGGGACAGGGGGGCTCCTACGAGCAGTACTTC. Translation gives CASSLDRGQGGSYEQYF.

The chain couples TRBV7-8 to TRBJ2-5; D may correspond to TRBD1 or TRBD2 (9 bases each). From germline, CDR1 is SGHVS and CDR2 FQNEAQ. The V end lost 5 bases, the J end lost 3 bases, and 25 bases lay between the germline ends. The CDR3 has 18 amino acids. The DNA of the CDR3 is TGTGCCAGCAGCCCGAGCGGGGGGACAGGGTGGGTCGAAGAGACCCAGTACTTC. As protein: CASSPSGGTGWVEETQYF.

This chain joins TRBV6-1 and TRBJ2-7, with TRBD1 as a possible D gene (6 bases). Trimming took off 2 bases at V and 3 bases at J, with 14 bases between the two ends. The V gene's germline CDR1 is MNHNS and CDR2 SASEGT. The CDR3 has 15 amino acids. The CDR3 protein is CASSEWNRVVYEQYF. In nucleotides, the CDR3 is TGTGCCAGCAGTGAATGGAACAGGGTGGTCTACGAGCAGTACTTC.

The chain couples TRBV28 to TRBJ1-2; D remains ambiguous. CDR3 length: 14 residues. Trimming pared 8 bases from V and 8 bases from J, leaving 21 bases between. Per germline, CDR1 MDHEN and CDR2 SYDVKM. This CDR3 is CASAQFGELGGYTF. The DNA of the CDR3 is TGTGCCAGCGCCCAGTTTGGGGAATTGGGGGGCTACACCTTC.

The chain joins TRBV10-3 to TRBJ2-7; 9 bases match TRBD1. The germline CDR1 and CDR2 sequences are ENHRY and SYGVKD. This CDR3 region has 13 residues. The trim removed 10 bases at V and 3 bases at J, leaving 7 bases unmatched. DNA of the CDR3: TGTGCCACCCTAGGACAGGGGCTCTACGAGCAGTACTTC. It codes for CATLGQGLYEQYF.

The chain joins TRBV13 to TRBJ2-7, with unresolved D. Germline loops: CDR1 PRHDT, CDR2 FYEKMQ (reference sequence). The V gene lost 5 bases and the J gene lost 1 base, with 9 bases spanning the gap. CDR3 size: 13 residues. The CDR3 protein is CASSPGSSYEQYF. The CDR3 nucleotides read TGTGCCAGCAGCCCCGGGTCTTCCTACGAGCAGTACTTC.

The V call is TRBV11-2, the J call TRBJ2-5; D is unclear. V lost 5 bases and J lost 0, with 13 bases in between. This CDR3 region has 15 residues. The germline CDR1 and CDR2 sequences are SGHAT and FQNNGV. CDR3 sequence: CASSPEVGNQETQYF. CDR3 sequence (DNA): TGTGCCAGCAGCCCAGAGGTTGGCAACCAAGAGACCCAGTACTTC.

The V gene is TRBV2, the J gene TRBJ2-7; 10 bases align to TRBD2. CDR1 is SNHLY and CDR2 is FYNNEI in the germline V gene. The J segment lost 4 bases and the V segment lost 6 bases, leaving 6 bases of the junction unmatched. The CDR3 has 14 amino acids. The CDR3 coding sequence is TGTGCCAGCAGCGGGCTAGCGGGAGATTACGAGCAGTACTTC. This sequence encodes CASSGLAGDYEQYF.

The CDR3 protein is CASSLVSGGAGEQYF. The CDR3 nucleotides are TGTGCCAGCAGCTTAGTTAGCGGGGGGGCGGGCGAGCAGTACTTC. This chain joins TRBV7-8 and TRBJ2-7; 11 bases agree with TRBD2. The CDR3 has 15 residues. Germline assignment: CDR1 SGHVS and CDR2 FQNEAQ. The V segment lost 1 base and the J segment 6 bases; nucleotides outside the gene matches: 5.

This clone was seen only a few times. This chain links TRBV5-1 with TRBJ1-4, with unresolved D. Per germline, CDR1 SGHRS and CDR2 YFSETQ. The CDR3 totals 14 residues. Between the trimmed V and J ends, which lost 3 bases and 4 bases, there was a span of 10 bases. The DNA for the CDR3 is TGCGCCAGCAGCTCTGCGGGCAATAATGAAAAACTGTTTTTT. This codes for CASSSAGNNEKLFF.

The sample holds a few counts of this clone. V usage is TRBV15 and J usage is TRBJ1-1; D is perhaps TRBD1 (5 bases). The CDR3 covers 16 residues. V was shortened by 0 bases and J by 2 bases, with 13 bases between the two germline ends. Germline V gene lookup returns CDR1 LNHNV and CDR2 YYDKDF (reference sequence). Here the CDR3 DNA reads TGTGCCACCAGCAGAGATCTCCGGGGGGGTAACACTGAAGCTTTCTTT. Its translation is CATSRDLRGGNTEAFF.

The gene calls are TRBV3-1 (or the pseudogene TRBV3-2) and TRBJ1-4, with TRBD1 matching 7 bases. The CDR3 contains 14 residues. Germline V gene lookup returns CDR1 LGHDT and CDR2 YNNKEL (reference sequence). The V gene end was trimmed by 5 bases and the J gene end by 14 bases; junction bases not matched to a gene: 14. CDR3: CASSGLTGLGLLFF. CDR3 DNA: TGTGCCAGCAGCGGATTGACAGGGCTCGGACTCCTGTTTTTT.

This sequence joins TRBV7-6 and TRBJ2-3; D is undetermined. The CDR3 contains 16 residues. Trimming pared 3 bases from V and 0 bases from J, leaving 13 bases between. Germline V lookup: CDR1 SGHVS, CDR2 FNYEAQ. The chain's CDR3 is CASSLWIFSSTDTQYF. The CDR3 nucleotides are TGTGCCAGCAGCTTGTGGATTTTCTCTAGCACAGATACGCAGTATTTT.

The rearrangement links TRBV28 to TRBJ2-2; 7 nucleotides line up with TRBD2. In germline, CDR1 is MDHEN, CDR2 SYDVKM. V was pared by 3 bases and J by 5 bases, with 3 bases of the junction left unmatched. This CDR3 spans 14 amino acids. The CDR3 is CASSFGGVTGELFF. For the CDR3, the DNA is TGTGCCAGCAGTTTTGGGGGGGTGACCGGGGAGCTGTTTTTT.

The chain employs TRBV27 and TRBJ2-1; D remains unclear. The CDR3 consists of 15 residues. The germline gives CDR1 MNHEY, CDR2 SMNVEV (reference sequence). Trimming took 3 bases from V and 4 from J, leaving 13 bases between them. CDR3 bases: TGTGCCAGCAGTTTCGCGCCAGCCTCGTACAATGAGCAGTTCTTC. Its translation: CASSFAPASYNEQFF.

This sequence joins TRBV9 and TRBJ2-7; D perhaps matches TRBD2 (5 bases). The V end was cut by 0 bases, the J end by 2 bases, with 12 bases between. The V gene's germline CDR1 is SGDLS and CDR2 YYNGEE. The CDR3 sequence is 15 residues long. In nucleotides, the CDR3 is TGTGCCAGCAGCGTAGCGGCAGGACTTACCTACGAGCAGTACTTC. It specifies CASSVAAGLTYEQYF.

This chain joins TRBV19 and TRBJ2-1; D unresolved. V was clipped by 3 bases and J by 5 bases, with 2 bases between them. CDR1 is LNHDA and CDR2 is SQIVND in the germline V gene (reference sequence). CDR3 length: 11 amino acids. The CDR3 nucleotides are TGTGCCAGTAGTATGGACAATGAGCAGTTCTTC. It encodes CASSMDNEQFF.